This is a list of T cell receptor beta chains from one sample in a study of cytomegalovirus exposure and HLA in healthy donors. The data were produced by immunoSEQ multiplex PCR, yet TCRdb's version contains in-frame clones alone and is incomplete. The sample has a few hundred thousand clones; about nine tenths are singletons. Sequences were obtained from PBMCs. The receptors come from a woman aged 18-30 years in good health and CMV-seronegative. Each CDR3 is given with its conserved first and last residue. Fields, in order: J gene, V gene, clone size, D gene, CDR3 protein, CDR3 DNA. A D gene is named only where the DNA matches it firmly. Clone size is shown for a subset of rows, as once, few, many or a class of expanded clone.

TRBJ2-5	TRBV11-2	.	.	CASSLDPGRETQYF	TGTGCCAGCAGCTTAGACCCGGGTAGGGAGACCCAGTACTTC
TRBJ1-1	TRBV2	.	.	CASIKEEGYTEAFF	TGTGCCAGCATTAAGGAGGAGGGGTACACTGAAGCTTTCTTT
TRBJ2-7	TRBV28	.	.	CASSFAPADEQYF	TGTGCCAGCAGCTTTGCCCCAGCGGACGAGCAGTACTTC
TRBJ2-1	TRBV6-5	.	TRBD2	CASSPGLAAYEQFF	TGTGCCAGCAGCCCGGGACTAGCTGCCTATGAGCAGTTCTTC
TRBJ1-1	TRBV6-5	.	.	CASSPGGGTEAFF	TGTGCCAGCAGCCCGGGGGGGGGCACTGAAGCTTTCTTT
TRBJ2-2	TRBV7-3	.	TRBD1	CASSSGTGEAGELFF	TGTGCCAGCAGCTCCGGGACAGGGGAAGCCGGGGAGCTGTTTTTT
TRBJ2-3	TRBV5-8	.	.	CASSYIGSGQYF	TGTGCCAGCAGCTATATTGGGAGTGGGCAGTATTTT
TRBJ1-1	TRBV2	once	TRBD1	CASSGTGGSWNTEAFF	TGTGCCAGCAGTGGGACAGGGGGCTCTTGGAACACTGAAGCTTTCTTT
TRBJ2-7	TRBV7-6	.	.	CASSLFLADEQYF	TGTGCCAGCAGCTTATTTTTGGCTGACGAGCAGTACTTC
TRBJ2-1	TRBV2	.	.	CASIRGAGSYNEQFF	TGTGCCAGCATTAGGGGTGCTGGCTCCTACAATGAGCAGTTCTTC
TRBJ2-1	TRBV2	.	.	CASSLSGAPYNEQFF	TGTGCCAGCAGTCTTAGCGGAGCTCCCTACAATGAGCAGTTCTTC
TRBJ2-5	TRBV28	once	.	CASRQVQETQYF	TGTGCTTCAAGACAGGTTCAAGAGACCCAGTACTTC
TRBJ2-1	TRBV4-1	.	TRBD2	CASSQAHLAGRNEQFF	TGCGCCAGCAGCCAAGCCCACCTAGCGGGTCGAAATGAGCAGTTCTTC
TRBJ2-1	TRBV6-6	.	.	CASTGAGEQFF	TGTGCCAGCACAGGGGCAGGAGAGCAGTTCTTC
TRBJ2-3	TRBV27	.	TRBD2	CASSLVGTSGTDTQYF	TGTGCCAGCAGTTTAGTAGGGACTAGCGGAACAGATACGCAGTATTTT
TRBJ2-5	TRBV6-5	few	TRBD2	CASSWVREVGETQYF	TGTGCCAGCAGTTGGGTCCGGGAGGTGGGAGAGACCCAGTACTTC
TRBJ2-5	TRBV6-1	.	TRBD2	CASRGLAGGQETQYF	TGTGCCAGCAGGGGACTAGCGGGAGGCCAAGAGACCCAGTACTTC
TRBJ1-2	TRBV19	.	.	CASSAAQQETLGYTF	TGTGCCAGTAGTGCCGCTCAACAGGAGACGTTGGGCTACACCTTC
TRBJ1-3	TRBV6-1	.	.	CASSPAVGNTIYF	TGTGCCAGCAGCCCGGCGGTTGGAAACACCATATATTTT
TRBJ1-2	TRBV19	.	.	CASTHPGQAHGYTF	TGTGCCAGTACCCATCCCGGACAAGCCCACGGCTACACCTTC
TRBJ2-3	TRBV10-3	.	.	CAIHNTPGWADTQYF	TGTGCCATCCATAATACTCCCGGGTGGGCAGATACGCAGTATTTT
TRBJ2-7	TRBV28	.	.	CASSLRGSTYEQYF	TGTGCCAGCAGTTTAAGGGGCAGTACCTACGAGCAGTACTTC
TRBJ1-2	TRBV27	.	.	CASSPRETSTYGYTF	TGTGCCAGCAGTCCACGGGAAACGTCGACCTATGGCTACACCTTC
TRBJ2-3	TRBV9	.	TRBD2	CASTSWGEGLGDTQYF	TGTGCCAGCACCAGCTGGGGGGAGGGCCTGGGAGATACGCAGTATTTT
TRBJ1-4	TRBV30	.	.	CASRGQGTEKLFF	TGTGCCTCGCGGGGGCAGGGAACCGAAAAACTGTTTTTT
TRBJ2-1	TRBV7-3	.	TRBD2	CASRAGGREVTNEQFF	TGTGCCAGCCGGGCTGGCGGGCGGGAGGTTACCAATGAGCAGTTCTTC
TRBJ2-7	TRBV6-5	.	.	CASRQPGFSYEQYF	TGTGCCAGCCGACAGCCAGGATTTTCCTACGAGCAGTACTTC
TRBJ1-3	TRBV27	.	.	CASSPRLDLGNTIYF	TGTGCCAGCAGTCCCCGACTCGATCTGGGAAACACCATATATTTT
TRBJ2-7	TRBV20-1	.	.	CSARLVGEQYF	TGCAGTGCCAGACTAGTTGGCGAGCAGTACTTC
TRBJ2-7	TRBV27	.	.	CASTSGGGYEQYF	TGTGCCAGCACCAGTGGGGGAGGATACGAGCAGTACTTC
TRBJ1-5	TRBV28	.	.	CASSWDQGEYSNQPQHF	TGTGCCAGCAGTTGGGATCAGGGTGAATATAGCAATCAGCCCCAGCATTTT
TRBJ2-7	TRBV28	.	.	CASSLGADQPGEQYF	TGTGCCAGCAGTTTAGGGGCAGACCAACCGGGTGAGCAGTACTTC
TRBJ1-4	TRBV6-1	.	TRBD1	CASSTRQGGEKLFF	TGTGCCAGCAGTACCCGACAGGGAGGAGAAAAACTGTTTTTT
TRBJ2-1	TRBV6-5	.	.	CASSYRDNGEQFF	TGTGCCAGCAGTTACCGGGATAATGGGGAGCAGTTCTTC
TRBJ2-3	TRBV19	few	.	CASSGSRAADTQYF	TGTGCCAGTAGTGGCTCGCGGGCCGCAGATACGCAGTATTTT
TRBJ2-3	TRBV7-3	.	TRBD2	CASSLSRTSGSTDTQYF	TGTGCCAGCAGCTTAAGTCGGACTAGCGGGAGCACAGATACGCAGTATTTT
TRBJ1-3	TRBV9	.	.	CASSPPIFGGAGNTIYF	TGTGCCAGCAGCCCTCCCATCTTCGGGGGGGCTGGAAACACCATATATTTT
TRBJ2-1	TRBV4-3	.	TRBD1	CASSQVQGYNEQFF	TGCGCCAGCAGCCAAGTACAGGGGTACAATGAGCAGTTCTTC
TRBJ2-1	TRBV5-1	once	.	CASSLASRISSYNEQFF	TGCGCCAGCAGCTTGGCCTCGCGGATTAGCTCCTACAATGAGCAGTTCTTC
TRBJ1-2	TRBV7-9	.	TRBD1	CASSWMDRLAPYGYTF	TGTGCCAGCAGCTGGATGGACAGGTTGGCCCCCTATGGCTACACCTTC
TRBJ2-7	TRBV27	.	.	CASSLSGTGVLYEQYF	TGTGCCAGCAGTTTATCAGGGACGGGGGTCCTATACGAGCAGTACTTC
TRBJ2-1	TRBV4-2	.	TRBD2	CASSRIAAGVAGNYNEQFF	TGTGCCAGCAGCCGTATAGCCGCAGGCGTAGCGGGAAACTACAATGAGCAGTTCTTC
TRBJ1-3	TRBV7-9	.	.	CASSPAGGVGNTIYF	TGTGCCAGCAGCCCTGCGGGGGGCGTTGGAAACACCATATATTTT
TRBJ1-1	TRBV30	.	.	CAWGQLNTEAFF	TGTGCCTGGGGACAGTTGAACACTGAAGCTTTCTTT
TRBJ2-3	TRBV4-1	.	.	CASSLVGRSTDTQYF	TGCGCCAGCAGCTTAGTGGGCAGGAGCACAGATACGCAGTATTTT
TRBJ2-7	TRBV19	few	.	CASSTDGRSYEQYF	TGTGCCAGTAGTACCGACGGGAGATCCTACGAGCAGTACTTC
TRBJ2-3	TRBV11-2	.	TRBD1	CASSRPGTGDADTQYF	TGTGCCAGCAGCAGACCCGGGACAGGGGACGCAGATACGCAGTATTTT
TRBJ2-1	TRBV6-5	.	TRBD2	CASSDGGTTRVEQFF	TGTGCCAGCAGCGACGGGGGGACGACAAGGGTTGAGCAGTTCTTC
TRBJ2-7	TRBV7-9	.	.	CASSLARYEQYF	TGTGCCAGCAGCTTAGCGAGATACGAGCAGTACTTC
TRBJ2-1	TRBV11-3	.	.	CASAVGGSYNEQFF	TGTGCCAGCGCAGTGGGAGGTTCCTACAATGAGCAGTTCTTC
TRBJ1-4	TRBV4-3	.	.	CASSQGTVATNEKLFF	TGCGCCAGCAGCCAAGGGACAGTCGCAACTAATGAAAAACTGTTTTTT
TRBJ1-4	TRBV7-9	few	TRBD1	CASSSDREYEKLFF	TGTGCCAGCAGCTCGGACAGGGAGTATGAAAAACTGTTTTTT
TRBJ1-2	TRBV5-1	.	TRBD1	CASSLSTGGNYGYTF	TGCGCCAGCAGCTTGAGCACAGGGGGGAACTATGGCTACACCTTC
TRBJ1-4	TRBV27	.	TRBD1	CASSLTGEGEKLFF	TGTGCCAGCAGTCTAACAGGGGAAGGCGAAAAACTGTTTTTT
TRBJ1-2	TRBV6-6	once	.	CASSYSAGLYGYTF	TGTGCCAGCAGTTACTCCGCAGGGCTTTATGGCTACACCTTC
TRBJ1-3	TRBV25-1	.	.	CASSEPTANSGNTIYF	TGTGCCAGCAGTGAACCCACAGCCAACTCTGGAAACACCATATATTTT